This TCR beta chain was identified in a study of T-cell reconstitution after alpha-beta-depleted transplantation in children. It was with unique molecular identifiers that the TCRbeta library was prepared. From the PCR reads, TCRdb called clonotypes with MiXCR, one entry per CDR3 protein. The profile covers about 200,000 distinct CDR3 sequences, with approximately 15% appearing a single time and about 45% taken by the ten largest. The germline V and J ends were trimmed by 3 bases and 1 base, with 16 bases remaining between them. The V gene's germline CDR1 is SGHVS and CDR2 FQNEAQ. The CDR3 length is 17 residues.

This chain links TRBV7-8 with TRBJ2-1, with D unclear. Sequencing used PBMCs, mostly from graft donor cells, obtained 360 days after TCRalphabeta/CD19-depleted stem cell transplant. This sequence was found in a male patient between 2 and 15 years old who had a stem cell transplant for acute lymphoblastic leukemia, so the T cells may come from the graft donor. The DNA of the CDR3 is TGTGCCAGCAGCTTTTTAGGCCGCTTGGGTTCCTACAATGAGCAGTTCTTC. It specifies CASSFLGRLGSYNEQFF.